Sequencing of this T cell receptor beta chain was carried out in a study of regulatory T cells in long-lasting Graves disease (TCRdb year 2021). Study-wide context: Persistent Graves' disease was defined as antithyroid drug treatment for over 5 years with persistently positive TSH receptor autoantibodies. Patients with persistent Graves' disease were compared with patients with newly diagnosed Graves' disease using TCR sequencing and RNA sequencing of peripheral blood. The study took place in China and was registered as a clinical trial. A total of roughly 35 samples underwent TCR sequencing, from roughly 13 patients with persistent Graves' disease and some 20 patients with newly diagnosed Graves' disease. Persistent Graves' disease patients in the clinical cohort had taken antithyroid drugs for about 10.3 years on average.

The V and J ends are trimmed by 9 bases and 0 bases, leaving 11 bases between them. CDR1 and CDR2 (ENHRY, SYGVKD) derive from the germline V gene. The CDR3 numbers 13 residues from cysteine through phenylalanine. Kept here is only the CDR3 DNA, which spans 39 bases and is read in frame from base 1. Points the paper makes about the study in general: More public clonotypes were shared among persistent patients (under 3,000) than among newly diagnosed patients (966). Only the TCR beta chain was sequenced and analyzed. Only peripheral blood was studied, because thyroid tissue, the primary lesion, was inaccessible. Persistent disease showed preferential use of TRBV28, TRBJ1-2 and TRBJ2-5, whereas newly diagnosed disease favored TRBV20-1 and TRBJ2-1. Compared with newly diagnosed patients, persistent Graves' disease patients had lower TCR Shannon entropy and fewer highly expanded clones, which suggests clonal expansion. The authors noted that the small sample size was a limitation that may lower accuracy.

Preparation of the library involved multiplex PCR. Sequencing took place on an Illumina HiSeq 4000. To build TCR beta libraries, CDR3 regions were amplified by Arm-PCR using iRepertoire HTBI primers. Gel purification was performed on PCR products prior to sequencing. For the original study's pipeline: A total of fewer than 80 TRBV and some 15 TRBJ segments were identified across samples and were used for gene usage analysis of CDR3 amino acid clonotypes. COPE and FqMerger were used to merge the filtered high-quality paired reads into contigs. BLAST was used to align contigs to IMGT TRBV, TRBD and TRBJ reference genes, and CDR3 was defined according to IMGT. Any clonotype with a frequency above 0.1% was classified as a highly expanded clone. Shannon entropy served as the measure of repertoire diversity, while the Gini coefficient captured V-J evenness. Public clonotypes were defined as clonotypes shared by more than one individual. TCRdb passed the public sequencing reads through fastp at Q25 and MiXCR, retaining productive beta sequences. Duplicate CDR3 protein sequences are folded into a single record with the most common DNA and genes. These V and J calls originate from TCRdb's pipeline instead of the authors' own analysis. The sample table lists around 500,000 distinct CDR3 sequences, around 20% of them with a count of one. The ten largest clones capture about 8.3% of the sample.

This clonotype came up many times. Its binding antigen is unknown. Base qualities are not provided; no much larger clone lies one nucleotide away. In light of the paper, this sample's time point label describes: persistent/refractory GD, antithyroid drugs over 5 years with positive TRAb. For both TCR sequencing and RNA sequencing, RNA was extracted from PBMCs in TRIzol. The diagnosis of Graves' disease was made according to American Thyroid Association guidelines. The patients came from an endocrinology department in Xi'an, China. From each patient, 8 to 10 milliliters of peripheral blood was collected into an EDTA anticoagulant tube. Ficoll Paque Plus density gradient separation was used to isolate PBMCs, and no further T cell sorting was done. An Agilent 2100 Bioanalyzer and agarose gel were used to check RNA quality, while a NanoDrop 2000 measured RNA concentration.

The V and J genes are TRBV10-3 and TRBJ1-1; no D gene can be assigned with confidence. The TCR sequence derives from a female donor with Graves disease. The sequencing here drew on peripheral blood mononuclear cells (PBMCs), taken when the disease was refractory, from a patient treated with antithyroid drugs. CDR3 sequence: CAIASYMNTEAFF. In nucleotide form, the sequence is TGTGCCATTGCAAGTTACATGAACACTGAAGCTTTCTTT.